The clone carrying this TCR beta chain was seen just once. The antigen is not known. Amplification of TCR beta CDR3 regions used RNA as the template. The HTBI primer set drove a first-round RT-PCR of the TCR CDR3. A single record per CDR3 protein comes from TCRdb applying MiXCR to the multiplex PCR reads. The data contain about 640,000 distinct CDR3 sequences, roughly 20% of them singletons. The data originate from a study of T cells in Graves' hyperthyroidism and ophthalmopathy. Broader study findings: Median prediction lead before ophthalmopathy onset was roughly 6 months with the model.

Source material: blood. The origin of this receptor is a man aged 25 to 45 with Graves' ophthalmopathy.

The CDR3 sequence: CASSYHPRTLYNSPLHF. CDR3 DNA: TGTGCCAGCAGTTACCACCCCCGAACGCTCTATAATTCACCCCTCCACTTT. The chain is built from TRBV6-5 and TRBJ1-6; D call uncertain. Looked up from germline, CDR1 is MNHEY and CDR2 is SVGAGI. This CDR3 spans 17 amino acids. V lost 2 bases to trimming and J lost 3 bases, with 14 bases between them.